The following is a T cell receptor (beta chain) sequence with its context. Its target is not known. Trimming removed 9 bases at V and 2 bases at J, with 24 bases between. CDR3 length equals 17 residues. CDR1 is SNHLY, CDR2 FYNNEI, per germline. Data came from immunoSEQ multiplex PCR; TCRdb stores just in-frame clones and leaves some out. The profile shows approximately 150,000 clones, under 85% of them singletons. The entry originates in a study of cytotoxic CD8 clonotypes in ibrutinib-treated CLL. For the study at large: Samples yielded averages of 250,000 or so productive templates and about 89,000 productive rearrangements.

Points from the study as a whole: Clonality increased at ibrutinib response and stayed stable in sustained remission. At progression, however, it fell back toward baseline.

Sample: PBMCs, taken after 24 months of ibrutinib treatment. The sequence derives from a human donor with chronic lymphocytic leukemia. The chain joins TRBV2 to TRBJ2-3; D perhaps matches TRBD2 (6 bases). The CDR3 region is CARAMEGPWGHTDTQYF. The CDR3 DNA is TGTGCCAGGGCGATGGAGGGGCCCTGGGGTCACACAGATACGCAGTATTTT. Drawing the rest from reference TRBV2 and TRBJ2-3, the complete variable domain is EPEVTQTPSHQVTQMGQEVILRCVPISNHLYFYWYRQILGQKVEFLVSFYNNEISEKSEIFDDQFSVERPDGSNFTLKIRSTKLEDSAMYFCARAMEGPWGHTDTQYFGPGTRLTVL.